The rows below give T cell receptor beta chains drawn from one sample of a study of glioma-infiltrating T cells after dendritic cell vaccination. Sequencing was performed with immunoSEQ multiplex PCR; in TCRdb, only in-frame clones are kept and a portion is missing. The sample has around 78,000 clones; 85% are singletons. Sequencing used blood, obtained after dendritic cell vaccination. All receptors come from a human donor with glioblastoma. Both conserved end residues are part of each CDR3. The D gene is left open where the match is weak. Clone size is given for some rows only: seen once, a few or many times, or a class if the clone is expanded.

-	TRBV30	TRBD1	TRBJ1-1	14	TGTGCCTGGGGGAGCAGGGGGCTGAACACTGAAGCTTTCTTT	CAWGSRGLNTEAFF
-	TRBV28	-	TRBJ2-2	14	TGTGCCAGCATGCGCCTTAAAATCACCGGGGAGCTGTTTTTT	CASMRLKITGELFF
-	TRBV7-6	-	TRBJ2-7	14	TGTGCCAGCAGCTTGGACACGGACGGCTACGAGCAGTACTTC	CASSLDTDGYEQYF
-	TRBV29-1	TRBD2	TRBJ2-7	12	TGCAGCGTTGATACGGGGGGGAGCGAGCAGTACTTC	CSVDTGGSEQYF
-	TRBV29-1	-	TRBJ1-2	14	TGCAGCGTTGAAAGGTCTGGGGGCGAACGTGGCTACACCTTC	CSVERSGGERGYTF
-	TRBV5-4	TRBD1	TRBJ1-2	13	TGTGCCAGCAGTCTGACAGGGGATTATGGCTACACCTTC	CASSLTGDYGYTF
-	TRBV6-6	TRBD2	TRBJ2-1	15	TGTGCCAGCAGCCCTGATAGCGGGGGGGGGAATGAGCAGTTCTTC	CASSPDSGGGNEQFF
-	TRBV11-2	-	TRBJ1-1	14	TGTGCCAGCAGCTTAGAGGTTAGGAACACTGAAGCTTTCTTT	CASSLEVRNTEAFF
-	TRBV2	-	TRBJ1-1	13	TGTGCCAGCAGTGCTGCGTCGGGGTGGGAAGCTTTCTTT	CASSAASGWEAFF
-	TRBV27	-	TRBJ2-7	12	TGTGCCAGCAGTGCCAGGGTGGGCGAGCAGTACTTC	CASSARVGEQYF
-	TRBV4-1	TRBD2	TRBJ2-1	15	TGCGCCAGCAGTTCGACTAGCGGGATCCCCAATGAGCAGTTCTTC	CASSSTSGIPNEQFF
-	TRBV7-9	-	TRBJ1-6	15	TGTGCCAGCAGCTTAGGTCCCGCCTATAATTCACCCCTCCACTTT	CASSLGPAYNSPLHF
-	TRBV27	TRBD2	TRBJ2-1	15	TGTGCCAGCAGTTTTTCCCCTAGCGGGAGCAATGAGCAGTTCTTC	CASSFSPSGSNEQFF
-	TRBV23-1	TRBD1	TRBJ2-2	17	TGCGCCAGCAGTCTAAGAAGACAGGGGGCTTGGACCGGGGAGCTGTTTTTT	CASSLRRQGAWTGELFF
once	TRBV6-5	-	TRBJ1-2	15	TGTGCCAGCAGTTACTCGATCGGGGGGGCAGGTGGCTACACCTTC	CASSYSIGGAGGYTF
-	TRBV5-1	TRBD1	TRBJ1-2	14	TGCGCCAGCCACGCGGGACAGGGGGGCTATGGCTACACCTTC	CASHAGQGGYGYTF
-	TRBV25-1	-	TRBJ2-3	13	TGTGCCAGCAGTGACCAACGCGGAGATACGCAGTATTTT	CASSDQRGDTQYF
-	TRBV5-1	TRBD2	TRBJ2-7	16	TGCGCCAGCAGCCCGCCCCCTCTAGCGGGAGCCTACGAGCAGTACTTC	CASSPPPLAGAYEQYF
-	TRBV6-1	TRBD1	TRBJ2-7	16	TGTGCCAGCAGTGAAACGGTGACAGGGGGCTTCTACGAGCAGTACTTC	CASSETVTGGFYEQYF
-	TRBV27	-	TRBJ2-7	13	TGTGCCAGCAGGCCCTACTATACCTACGAGCAGTACTTC	CASRPYYTYEQYF
-	TRBV14	-	TRBJ2-5	14	TGTGCCAGCAGCCTACAGGGCGGCCAAGAGACCCAGTACTTC	CASSLQGGQETQYF
-	TRBV7-3	TRBD2	TRBJ2-3	14	TGTGCCAGCAGCCCAGGACTAGATCTCGATACGCAGTATTTT	CASSPGLDLDTQYF
-	TRBV13	TRBD1	TRBJ1-5	15	TGTGCCAGCAGCCGGGGGACAGGGGGTAACCAGCCCCAGCATTTT	CASSRGTGGNQPQHF
-	TRBV20-1	-	TRBJ2-7	11	TGCAGTGCTAGATATGGGACATCGAAGTACTTC	CSARYGTSKYF
few	TRBV5-5	TRBD2	TRBJ2-1	15	TGTGCCAGCAGCTTGGTAGCGGGGGGCCACAATGAGCAGTTCTTC	CASSLVAGGHNEQFF
-	TRBV7-9	-	TRBJ1-1	13	TGTGCCAGCAGCTTAGAGGGAGGGACTGAAGCTTTCTTT	CASSLEGGTEAFF
-	TRBV4-3	TRBD1	TRBJ1-2	15	TGCGCCAGCAGCCAAGTTGGGACAGGGATTTTAGGCTACACCTTC	CASSQVGTGILGYTF
-	TRBV25-1	-	TRBJ2-7	14	TGTGCCAGCAGTCTTCTGGGAGGTGTCTACGAGCAGTACTTC	CASSLLGGVYEQYF
-	TRBV7-6	-	TRBJ1-2	16	TGTGCCAGCAGCTTAGATCCACAGGGTTCTAACTATGGCTACACCTTC	CASSLDPQGSNYGYTF
-	TRBV5-1	TRBD1	TRBJ2-2	15	TGCGCCAGCAGCCGGGACAGGGGGCACACCGGGGAGCTGTTTTTT	CASSRDRGHTGELFF
-	TRBV29-1	TRBD1	TRBJ2-5	13	TGCAGCGTCCTACAGGGGGCGATGGAGACCCAGTACTTC	CSVLQGAMETQYF
-	TRBV10-1	TRBD1	TRBJ1-6	16	TGCGCCAGCACCGTCCTAACAGGGGGAGTTTGGCCACCCCTCCACTTT	CASTVLTGGVWPPLHF
-	TRBV2	TRBD1	TRBJ2-2	16	TGTGCCAGCAGTGAGACAGACAGGGGAGACACCGGGGAGCTGTTTTTT	CASSETDRGDTGELFF
once	TRBV27	-	TRBJ2-2	13	TGTGCCAGCAGTCAGGGTTTCACCGGGGAGCTGTTTTTT	CASSQGFTGELFF
-	TRBV28	-	TRBJ1-3	15	TGTGCCAGCAGGCCAACGACTGGGTCTGGAAACACCATATATTTT	CASRPTTGSGNTIYF
-	TRBV30	-	TRBJ2-7	16	TGTGCCTCCACTGATGACAGGCGGCTAAGCTCCTACGAGCAGTACTTC	CASTDDRRLSSYEQYF
-	TRBV7-9	-	TRBJ1-4	14	TGTGCCAGCAGCTCCCGTGGGGGGTCTGAAAAACTGTTTTTT	CASSSRGGSEKLFF
-	TRBV6-1	-	TRBJ1-3	17	TGTGCCAGCAGTGAAGCGCTCGGACAAGTCTCTGGAAACACCATATATTTT	CASSEALGQVSGNTIYF
-	TRBV7-3	-	TRBJ2-7	14	TGTGCCAGCAGCTTAAGTGGACTCCCTAGCGAGCAGTACTTC	CASSLSGLPSEQYF
once	TRBV5-4	-	TRBJ2-5	14	TGTGCCAGCAGTTTAATTTCGGGCCAAGAGACCCAGTACTTC	CASSLISGQETQYF
-	TRBV27	TRBD1	TRBJ1-2	14	TGTGCCAGCAGTTTGAAGACAGGGCCGTATGGCTACACCTTC	CASSLKTGPYGYTF
-	TRBV6-6	TRBD1	TRBJ2-5	16	TGTGCCAGCAGTGGGCGGACAGGGGGACTCCAAGAGACCCAGTACTTC	CASSGRTGGLQETQYF
-	TRBV9	TRBD2	TRBJ2-3	18	TGTGCCAGCAGCGTCCACAAGACTAGCGGGGGGTCGGGAGATACGCAGTATTTT	CASSVHKTSGGSGDTQYF